This T cell receptor (beta chain) is from a study of T cell changes during pregnancy in multiple sclerosis. The trim removed 0 bases at V and 2 bases at J, leaving 8 bases unmatched. Germline V lookup: CDR1 LGHNA, CDR2 YSLEER. CDR3 length equals 18 residues. Measured with immunoSEQ multiplex PCR; TCRdb has only the in-frame clones, and not every one. The table shows tens of thousands of clones, with approximately 90% occurring only once. The source of this sequence is a female donor with multiple sclerosis, enrolled in a pregnancy study. The specimen was peripheral blood, collected before pregnancy. The J gene is TRBJ2-3, the V gene TRBV4-3; 10 nucleotides agree with TRBD2. The CDR3 region is CASSQDLVAGGFTDTQYF. The CDR3 DNA reads as TGCGCCAGCAGCCAAGATCTGGTAGCGGGGGGATTCACAGATACGCAGTATTTT.